The 24 T cell receptor beta chains in this list originate from one sample, sequenced in a study of vaccination effects on CD4 cells after COVID-19 (dated by TCRdb to the early 2020s). Library preparation was by the immunoSEQ multiplex PCR assay. Here the immuneACCESS table is served through TCRdb, limited to in-frame sequences with V and J called. Missing clones are a known gap in these copies; in checked studies unresolved V genes cover under half, and the rest lacks a known reason. The sample table holds roughly 30,000 clones, of which 75% were seen once. The ten top clones hold about 6.4% of the sample. Their antigens are not known. After about 9 days of culture, CD4+ T cells were isolated with the EasySep CD4+ T cell isolation kit. Convalescent patients had PCR-confirmed SARS-CoV-2 infection between March and December 2020, before Alpha, Beta and Delta variants emerged in the United States. Each participant got two doses of an mRNA SARS-CoV-2 vaccine, either BNT162b2 or mRNA-1273.

The sample consisted of CD4+ T cells from PBMCs cultured without peptide, taken after COVID-19 vaccination. Receptors originate from a human donor who had a prior SARS-CoV-2 infection.

This clone is a singleton in its sample. J is TRBJ2-5 and V is TRBV27; 7 positions match TRBD2. J was trimmed by 9 bases and V by 4 bases; bases with no gene match: 8. Germline CDR1 is MNHEY and CDR2 is SMNVEV (reference sequence). This CDR3 comprises 13 residues. DNA of the CDR3: TGTGCCAGCAGTTACCTCGGGGGGAGGGCCCAGTACTTC. Translated, it gives CASSYLGGRAQYF.

The genes are TRBV20-1 and TRBJ2-7, with D perhaps TRBD1 or TRBD2 (5 bases each). Trimming pared 3 bases from V and 4 bases from J, leaving 16 bases between. CDR1 is DFQATT and CDR2 is SNEGSKA in the germline V gene (reference sequence). The CDR3 runs to 14 residues. The CDR3 region has the DNA TGCAGTGCTAGTAAGCCCGGGACGCATTACGAGCAGTACTTC. Protein product: CSASKPGTHYEQYF.

This clone was detected once. The V gene is TRBV2, the J gene TRBJ2-5; D is unclear. V was clipped by 1 base and J by 7 bases, with 10 bases between them. The CDR3 length is 13 residues. The germline CDR1 and CDR2 sequences are SNHLY and FYNNEI. The CDR3 region has the DNA TGTGCCAGCAGTGAAGAAGGTCGTGGGACCCAGTACTTC. Its protein is CASSEEGRGTQYF.

The chain combines TRBV6-1 with TRBJ2-4, with D perhaps TRBD1 (6 bases). Germline V gene sequence: CDR1 MNHNS, CDR2 SASEGT. The CDR3 spans 14 residues. The V and J ends lost 2 bases and 7 bases respectively, with 12 bases between them. Written as DNA, the CDR3 is TGTGCCAGCAGTGAACAGGGGCTAGATAACATTCAGTACTTC. The encoded protein is CASSEQGLDNIQYF.

CDR3 loop: CASSSRQGGTGELFF. In DNA, the CDR3 is TGTGCCAGCTCGTCAAGACAGGGCGGAACCGGGGAGCTGTTTTTT. This chain links TRBV18 with TRBJ2-2; 7 nucleotides match TRBD1. Per germline, CDR1 KGHSH and CDR2 LQKENI. CDR3 length: 15 residues. J lost 5 bases, V lost 6 bases, and 9 bases had no gene match.

V gene TRBV21-1 combines with J gene TRBJ2-5. TRBV21-1 is flagged as a pseudogene. The CDR3 runs 15 residues. The CDR3 is CASSKGVPDQETQYF. DNA of the CDR3: TGTGCCAGCAGCAAAGGCGTCCCAGACCAAGAGACCCAGTACTTC.

The rearrangement uses TRBV3-1 (or the pseudogene TRBV3-2) and TRBJ2-5; TRBD2 matches 9 bases. The CDR3 spans 14 residues. CDR1 is LGHDT, CDR2 YNNKEL, per germline (reference sequence). V lost 5 bases and J lost 5; bases outside the gene matches: 6. The CDR3 bases are TGTGCCAGCAGCGGAGCGGGGGGTATCGAGACCCAGTACTTC. This sequence encodes CASSGAGGIETQYF.

The V gene is TRBV9, the J gene TRBJ2-3, with 13 bases aligning to TRBD2. V lost 1 base to trimming and J lost 4 bases; unmatched junction nucleotides: 6. CDR3 length: 17 amino acids. Looked up from germline, CDR1 is SGDLS and CDR2 is YYNGEE. This chain's CDR3 is CASSVSGLAGTADTQYF. CDR3 bases: TGTGCCAGCAGCGTATCGGGACTAGCGGGGACCGCAGATACGCAGTATTTT.

This chain joins TRBV18 and TRBJ1-4; 8 bases line up with TRBD1. With 4 bases clipped from V and 5 bases from J, the junction kept 6 bases outside the gene matches. The germline V gene has CDR1 KGHSH and CDR2 LQKENI. The CDR3 is 15 residues long. The CDR3 coding sequence is TGTGCCAGCTCACTGGGACAGGCTTTAAATGAAAAACTGTTTTTT. As protein: CASSLGQALNEKLFF.

The chain combines TRBV10-3 with TRBJ1-2, with D unresolved. With 4 bases removed from V and 0 bases from J, the gap between germline ends came to 9 bases. The CDR3 extends over 14 amino acids. Germline V gene data show CDR1 as ENHRY and CDR2 as SYGVKD. Here the CDR3 DNA reads TGTGCCATCAGTGGAGCCAGGACTAACTATGGCTACACCTTC. Its protein product is CAISGARTNYGYTF.

This clone was counted a few times. The V and J genes are TRBV4-1 and TRBJ2-7, with D maybe TRBD2 (7 bases). The ends were cut back, 2 bases at V and 2 bases at J, with 22 bases in the middle. CDR1 and CDR2 from the germline V gene are MGHRA and YSYEKL. The CDR3 loop spans 18 amino acids. Here the CDR3 reads CASSQLALLRGPTYEQYF. The CDR3, as DNA: TGCGCCAGCAGCCAACTAGCCCTCTTGCGGGGGCCAACCTACGAGCAGTACTTC.

The chain is built from TRBV29-1 and TRBJ2-3, with 7 bases aligning to TRBD1. This CDR3 has 13 amino acids. Germline CDR1 reads SQVTM; CDR2 reads ANQGSEA. V lost 7 bases to trimming and J lost 3 bases; unmatched junction nucleotides: 7. The CDR3 reads CSATGARTDTQYF. Here the CDR3 DNA reads TGCAGCGCTACAGGGGCAAGGACAGATACGCAGTATTTT.

This clone was seen a single time. The V and J genes are TRBV5-1 and TRBJ2-1; 10 positions match TRBD1. Looked up from germline, CDR1 is SGHRS and CDR2 is YFSETQ. The V segment lost 1 base and the J segment 9 bases; nucleotides outside the gene matches: 4. This CDR3 contains 14 residues. DNA for the CDR3: TGCGCCAGCAGCTTGAGACAGGGGGCAGGTGAGCAGTTCTTC. This gives the protein CASSLRQGAGEQFF.

The chain combines TRBV9 with TRBJ2-1; 9 bases line up with TRBD1. The CDR3 runs to 16 residues. The trim removed 3 bases at V and 7 bases at J, leaving 11 bases unmatched. Germline values: CDR1 SGDLS, CDR2 YYNGEE. This chain's CDR3 is CASSETPGQGWNEQFF. The DNA for the CDR3 is TGTGCCAGCAGCGAGACCCCGGGACAGGGATGGAATGAGCAGTTCTTC.

The chain has TRBV28 and TRBJ1-5; D is uncertain. Germline loops: CDR1 MDHEN, CDR2 SYDVKM. V lost 8 bases and J 4 bases, leaving 12 bases between the germline ends. This CDR3 has 13 amino acids. CDR3 sequence reads: CASSWRMNQPQHF. The CDR3 nucleotides are TGTGCCAGCTCGTGGCGGATGAATCAGCCCCAGCATTTT.

In DNA form, the CDR3 reads TGTGCCAGCAGTTTACAGGAAACTGAAGCTTTCTTT. Its protein is CASSLQETEAFF. This sequence joins TRBV12-3 or TRBV12-4 and TRBJ1-1, with D unresolved. The CDR3 runs to 12 residues. V lost 2 bases and J lost 5, with 6 bases in between.

The chain links TRBV7-2 to TRBJ2-1; 9 nucleotides match TRBD2. Germline values: CDR1 SGHTA, CDR2 FQGNSA. CDR3 length: 15 amino acids. With 3 bases clipped from V and 10 bases from J, the junction kept 10 bases outside the gene matches. CDR3: CASSLGSSGVEEQFF. The CDR3 nucleotides read TGTGCCAGCAGCTTGGGGTCTAGCGGGGTAGAGGAGCAGTTCTTC.

V usage is TRBV20-1 and J usage is TRBJ1-3; D unclear. CDR3 length: 12 residues. Germline V gene lookup returns CDR1 DFQATT and CDR2 SNEGSKA (reference sequence). Trimming stripped 3 bases from V and 4 bases from J, with 7 bases between. CDR3 amino acids: CSASETGNTIYF. DNA for the CDR3: TGCAGTGCTAGTGAGACAGGAAACACCATATATTTT.

This clone has more than one count but fewer than ten. The CDR3 coding sequence is TGTGCCAGCAGCTTCACGGAGATTAGCGCTTTCTTT. Protein: CASSFTEISAFF. The chain is built from TRBV7-9 and TRBJ1-1, with no clear D. The CDR3 is made up of 12 amino acids. CDR1 SEHNR and CDR2 FQNEAQ come from the germline V gene (reference sequence). Trimming stripped 3 bases from V and 11 bases from J, with 13 bases between.

The chain is built from TRBV6-2 or TRBV6-3 and TRBJ2-7; possible D gene TRBD2, 6 bases. Trimming took off 6 bases at V and 1 base at J, with 19 bases between the two ends. Per the germline V gene, CDR1 is MNHEY and CDR2 is SVGEGT. The CDR3 is made up of 16 amino acids. CDR3 DNA sequence: TGTGCCAGCAGCCTACCACGGGACTTCATATCCTACGAGCAGTACTTC. Translated, it gives CASSLPRDFISYEQYF.

The rearrangement links TRBV5-1 to TRBJ2-7, with a possible D match to TRBD2 (6 bases). V was pared by 2 bases and J by 0 bases, with 9 bases between. Per the germline V gene, CDR1 is SGHRS and CDR2 is YFSETQ. The CDR3 length is 14 residues. The CDR3 DNA reads TGCGCCAGCAGCTTCCGGGAGACCTCCTACGAGCAGTACTTC. Encoded protein: CASSFRETSYEQYF.

The chain joins TRBV4-2 to TRBJ2-1; possible D gene TRBD1, 6 bases. Germline values: CDR1 LGHNA, CDR2 YNFKEQ. V shed 4 bases and J shed 3 bases, with 25 bases lying between them. The CDR3 is made up of 19 amino acids. CDR3 protein: CASSRAEDLQGKHYNEQFF. CDR3 DNA: TGTGCCAGCAGCCGTGCCGAGGATTTACAGGGAAAACACTACAATGAGCAGTTCTTC.

The chain joins TRBV6-5 to TRBJ1-1; no firm D call. The CDR3 consists of 13 residues. From germline, CDR1 is MNHEY and CDR2 SVGAGI. Trimming removed 6 bases from V and 1 base from J, with 9 bases in between. The CDR3 sequence: CASSGRPNTEAFF. In DNA form, the CDR3 reads TGTGCCAGCAGCGGAAGACCGAACACTGAAGCTTTCTTT.

The rearrangement joins TRBV6-6 to TRBJ2-2; 8 bases line up with TRBD1. CDR3 length: 16 residues. The V gene's germline CDR1 is MNHNY and CDR2 SVGAGI (reference sequence). The V segment lost 5 bases and the J segment 0 bases; nucleotides outside the gene matches: 5. CDR3 amino acids: CASSDWTGPNTGELFF. The CDR3 DNA is TGTGCCAGCAGTGACTGGACAGGGCCGAACACCGGGGAGCTGTTTTTT.